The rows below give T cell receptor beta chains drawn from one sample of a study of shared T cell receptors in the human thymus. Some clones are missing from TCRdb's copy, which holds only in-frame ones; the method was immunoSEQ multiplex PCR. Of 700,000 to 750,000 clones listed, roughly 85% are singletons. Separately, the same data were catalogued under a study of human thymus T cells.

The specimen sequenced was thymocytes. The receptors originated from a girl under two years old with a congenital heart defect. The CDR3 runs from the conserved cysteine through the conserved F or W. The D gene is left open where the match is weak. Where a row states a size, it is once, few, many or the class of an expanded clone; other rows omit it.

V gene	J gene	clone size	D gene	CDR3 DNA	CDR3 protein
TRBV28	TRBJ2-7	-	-	TGTGCCAGCAGTTGGCCCCAAGGAGAAAGCTACGAGCAGTACTTC	CASSWPQGESYEQYF
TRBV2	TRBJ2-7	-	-	TGTGCCAGCAGTGATGGTGGGGCCTCCTACGAGCAGTACTTC	CASSDGGASYEQYF
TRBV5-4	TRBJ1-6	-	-	TGTGCCAGCAGCCTAACTGCGGCTGACAGACATAATTCACCCCTCCACTTT	CASSLTAADRHNSPLHF
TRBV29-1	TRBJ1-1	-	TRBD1	TGCAGCGTTCGCCGGGACAGGGTCAATCCTTACACTGAAGCTTTCTTT	CSVRRDRVNPYTEAFF
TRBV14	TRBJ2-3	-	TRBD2	TGTGCCAGCAAGCGGGGGGCTGTAGATACGCAGTATTTT	CASKRGAVDTQYF
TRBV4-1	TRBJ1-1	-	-	TGCGCCAGCAGCCAAGGCCCGGGGAGGGGAATGAACACTGAAGCTTTCTTT	CASSQGPGRGMNTEAFF
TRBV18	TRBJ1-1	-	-	TGTGCCAGCTCACCCAGACAGGTTGGGTACACTGAAGCTTTCTTT	CASSPRQVGYTEAFF
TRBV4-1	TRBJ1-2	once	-	TGCGCCAGCAGGCTTAGGGACATACTCCCATCAAGGTATGGCTACACCTTC	CASRLRDILPSRYGYTF
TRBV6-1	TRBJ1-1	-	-	TGTGCCAGCGATGAAGTTGTTGGACAGAAGAACACTGAAGCTTTCTTT	CASDEVVGQKNTEAFF
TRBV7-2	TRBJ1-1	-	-	TGTGCCAGCAGCATCACAGGTTTGCGCAACGAAGCTTTCTTT	CASSITGLRNEAFF
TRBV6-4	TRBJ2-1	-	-	TGTGCCAGCAGTGAGCAGGCAGGTAACCCCAATGAGCAGTTCTTC	CASSEQAGNPNEQFF
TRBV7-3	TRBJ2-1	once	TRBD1	TGTGCCAGCAGCTTAACGTCAGGGCCGGACAGGGTTCACAATGAGCAGTTCTTC	CASSLTSGPDRVHNEQFF
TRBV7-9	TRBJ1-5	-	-	TGTGCCAGCAGCTTAGGAGGTACGGTCAATCAGCCCCAGCATTTT	CASSLGGTVNQPQHF
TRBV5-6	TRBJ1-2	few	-	TGTGCCAGCAGCTTTCAAGACAGGCCCTCTGATGACTATGGCTACACCTTC	CASSFQDRPSDDYGYTF
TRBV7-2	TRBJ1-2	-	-	TGTGCCAGCGGAGGTGGGTCCCCAGGCACATTTTATGGCTACACCTTC	CASGGGSPGTFYGYTF
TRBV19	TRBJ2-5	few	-	TGTGCCAGTAGCCCAGATAGCGTGACCCAGTACTTC	CASSPDSVTQYF
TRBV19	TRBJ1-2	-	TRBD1	TGTGCCAGTACCGGGACAGGGTGGAAATATGGCTACACCTTC	CASTGTGWKYGYTF
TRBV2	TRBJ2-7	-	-	TGTGCCAGCAGGTCGGTCCTGCTAGAATACGAGCAGTACTTC	CASRSVLLEYEQYF
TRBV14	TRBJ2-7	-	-	TGTGCCAGCAGCCAAGATTTACAGGATTCCTACGAGCAGTACTTC	CASSQDLQDSYEQYF
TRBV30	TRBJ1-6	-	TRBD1	TGTGCCTGGAGTGTAGGACAGGGGGATTCACCCCTCCACTTT	CAWSVGQGDSPLHF
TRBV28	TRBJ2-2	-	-	TGTGCCAGCAGTTTCATAGGGGCGGGGGAGCTGTTTTTT	CASSFIGAGELFF
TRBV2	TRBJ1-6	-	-	TGTGCCAGCAGTTACGCCCGGAGGAATGATTCACCCCTCCACTTT	CASSYARRNDSPLHF